The TCR beta chain described here comes from a study of T-cell memory formation after mild COVID-19. TCRdb reprocessed the 5' RACE reads with MiXCR, giving one entry per CDR3 protein. In the table there are some 340,000 distinct CDR3 sequences, approximately 12% of which are singletons. V was cut by 7 bases and J by 3 bases, with 15 bases left in between. The CDR3 has 15 residues. The germline CDR1 and CDR2 sequences are MNHEY and SVGAGI. The V call is TRBV6-5, the J call TRBJ2-2; D perhaps matches TRBD1 (5 bases). The sequencing sample was made of PBMCs or a T cell subset sorted from them (not recorded which). The source is a man younger than 30 who had mild COVID-19 (a few samples of this study predate the infection). Cell type and time point are not known. Written as DNA, the CDR3 is TGTGCCAGCACTCTCCAAGGGGCGTACACCGGGGAGCTGTTTTTT. Its translation: CASTLQGAYTGELFF.